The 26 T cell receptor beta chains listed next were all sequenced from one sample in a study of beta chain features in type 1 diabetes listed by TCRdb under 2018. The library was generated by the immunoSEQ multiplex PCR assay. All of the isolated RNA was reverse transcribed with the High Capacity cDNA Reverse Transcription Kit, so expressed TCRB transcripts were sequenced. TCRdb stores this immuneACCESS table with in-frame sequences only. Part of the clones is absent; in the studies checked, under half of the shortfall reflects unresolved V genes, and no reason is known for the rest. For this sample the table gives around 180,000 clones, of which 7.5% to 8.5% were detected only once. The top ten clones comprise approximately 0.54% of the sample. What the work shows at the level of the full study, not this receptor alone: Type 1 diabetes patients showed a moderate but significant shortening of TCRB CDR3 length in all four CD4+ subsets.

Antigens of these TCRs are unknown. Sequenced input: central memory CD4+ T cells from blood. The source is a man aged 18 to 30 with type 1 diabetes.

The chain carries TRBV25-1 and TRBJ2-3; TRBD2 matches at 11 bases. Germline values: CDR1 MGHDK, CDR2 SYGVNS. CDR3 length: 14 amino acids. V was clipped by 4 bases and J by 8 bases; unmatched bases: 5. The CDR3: CASSGSGGATTQYF. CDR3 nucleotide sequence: TGTGCCAGCAGTGGTAGCGGGGGGGCCACTACGCAGTATTTT. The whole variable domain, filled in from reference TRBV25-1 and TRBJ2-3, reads EADIYQTPRYLVIGTGKKITLECSQTMGHDKMYWYQQDPGMELHLIHYSYGVNSTEKGDLSSESTVSRIRTEHFPLTLESARPSHTSQYLCASSGSGGATTQYFGPGTRLTVL.

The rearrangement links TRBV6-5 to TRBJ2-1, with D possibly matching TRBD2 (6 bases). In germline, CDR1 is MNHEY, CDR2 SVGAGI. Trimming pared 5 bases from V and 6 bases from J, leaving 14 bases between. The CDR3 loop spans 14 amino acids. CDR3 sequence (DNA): TGTGCCAGCAGTGGACTGGGCGGGATCAATGAGCAGTTCTTC. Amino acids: CASSGLGGINEQFF.

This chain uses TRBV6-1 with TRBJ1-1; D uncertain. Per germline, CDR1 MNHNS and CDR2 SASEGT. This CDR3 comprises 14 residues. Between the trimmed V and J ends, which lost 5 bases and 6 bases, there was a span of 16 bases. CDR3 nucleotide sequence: TGTGCCAGCAGTTCGGGATCGCCGGTCGCTGAAGCTTTCTTT. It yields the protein CASSSGSPVAEAFF.

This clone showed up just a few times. CDR3 sequence (DNA): TGTGCCAGCAGCTTAGACAGGACCGATACGCAGTATTTT. It is translated as CASSLDRTDTQYF. This chain uses TRBV5-6 with TRBJ2-3; D is possibly TRBD1 (6 bases). Germline-derived CDR1 and CDR2 are SGHDT and YYEEEE. There are 13 residues in the CDR3. V was shortened by 2 bases and J by 6 bases, with 10 bases between the two germline ends.

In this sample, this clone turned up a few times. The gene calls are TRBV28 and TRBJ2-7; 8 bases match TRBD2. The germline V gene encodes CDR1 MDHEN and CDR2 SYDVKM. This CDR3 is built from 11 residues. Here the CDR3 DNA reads TGTGCGATAGCGGGGTGGGATGGGCAGTACTTC. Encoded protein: CAIAGWDGQYF.

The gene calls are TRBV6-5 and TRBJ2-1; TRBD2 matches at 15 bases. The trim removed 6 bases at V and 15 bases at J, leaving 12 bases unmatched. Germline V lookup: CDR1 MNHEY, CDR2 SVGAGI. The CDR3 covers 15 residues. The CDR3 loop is CASSRDGLAGGRRFF. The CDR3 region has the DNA TGTGCCAGCAGCCGAGACGGACTAGCGGGAGGGCGGCGGTTCTTC.

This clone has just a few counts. CDR3 residues: CASSLGQGGSDTQYF. The DNA for the CDR3 is TGTGCCAGCAGTCTCGGACAGGGAGGATCAGATACGCAGTATTTT. V is TRBV28 and J is TRBJ2-3; 8 nucleotides match TRBD1. Germline-derived CDR1 and CDR2 are MDHEN and SYDVKM. V was pared by 5 bases and J by 4 bases, with 8 bases of the junction left unmatched. The length of the CDR3 is 15 residues. The full variable domain, rest sourced from reference TRBV28 and TRBJ2-3, is DVKVTQSSRYLVKRTGEKVFLECVQDMDHENMFWYRQDPGLGLRLIYFSYDVKMKEKGDIPEGYSVSREKKERFSLILESASTNQTSMYLCASSLGQGGSDTQYFGPGTRLTVL.

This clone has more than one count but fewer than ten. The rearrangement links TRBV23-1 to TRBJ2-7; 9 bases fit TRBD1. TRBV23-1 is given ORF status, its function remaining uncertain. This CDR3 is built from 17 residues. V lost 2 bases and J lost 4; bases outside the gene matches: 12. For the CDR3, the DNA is TGCGCCAGCAGTCAACCCGACAGGGGGGGATTGTGGTACGAGCAGTACTTC. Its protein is CASSQPDRGGLWYEQYF.

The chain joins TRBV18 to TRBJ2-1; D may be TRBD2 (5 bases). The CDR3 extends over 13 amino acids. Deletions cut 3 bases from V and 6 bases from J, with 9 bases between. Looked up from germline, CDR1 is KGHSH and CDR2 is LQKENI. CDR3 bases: TGTGCCAGCTCACCGCCCCTAGCCAATGAGCAGTTCTTC. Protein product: CASSPPLANEQFF.

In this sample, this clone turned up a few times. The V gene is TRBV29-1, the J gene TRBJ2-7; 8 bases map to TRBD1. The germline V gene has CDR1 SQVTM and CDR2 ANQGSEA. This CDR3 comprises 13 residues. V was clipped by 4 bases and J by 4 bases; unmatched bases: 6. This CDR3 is CSVARDRQYEQYF. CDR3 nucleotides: TGCAGCGTTGCCCGGGACAGGCAATACGAGCAGTACTTC.

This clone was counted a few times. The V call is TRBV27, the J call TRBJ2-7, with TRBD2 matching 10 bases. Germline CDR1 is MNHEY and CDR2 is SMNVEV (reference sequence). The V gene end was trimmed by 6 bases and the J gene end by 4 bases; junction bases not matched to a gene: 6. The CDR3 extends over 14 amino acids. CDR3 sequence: CASRQSSGSYEQYF. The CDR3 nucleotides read TGTGCCAGCAGGCAATCTAGCGGGAGTTACGAGCAGTACTTC.

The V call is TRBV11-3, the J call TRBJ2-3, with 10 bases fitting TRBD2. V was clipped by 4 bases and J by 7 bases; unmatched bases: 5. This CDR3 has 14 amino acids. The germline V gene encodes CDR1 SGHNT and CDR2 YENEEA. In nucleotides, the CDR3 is TGTGCCAGCAGCTCGTGGACTAGCGGTAATACGCAGTATTTT. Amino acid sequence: CASSSWTSGNTQYF. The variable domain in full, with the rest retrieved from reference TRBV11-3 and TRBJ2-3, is EAGVVQSPRYKIIEKKQPVAFWCNPISGHNTLYWYLQNLGQGPELLIRYENEEAVDDSQLPKDRFSAERLKGVDSTLKIQPAELGDSAVYLCASSSWTSGNTQYFGPGTRLTVL.

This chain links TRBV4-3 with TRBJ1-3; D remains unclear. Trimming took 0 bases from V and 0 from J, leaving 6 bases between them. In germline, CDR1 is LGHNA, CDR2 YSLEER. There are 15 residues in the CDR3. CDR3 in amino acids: CASSQDRVSGNTIYF. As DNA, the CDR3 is TGCGCCAGCAGCCAAGATCGCGTCTCTGGAAACACCATATATTTT.

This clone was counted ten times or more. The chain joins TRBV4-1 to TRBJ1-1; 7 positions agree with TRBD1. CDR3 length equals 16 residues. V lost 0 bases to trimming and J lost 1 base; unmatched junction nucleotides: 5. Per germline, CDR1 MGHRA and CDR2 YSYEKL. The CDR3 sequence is CASSQEPTGRNTEAFF. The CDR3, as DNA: TGCGCCAGCAGCCAAGAACCGACAGGGAGGAACACTGAAGCTTTCTTT.

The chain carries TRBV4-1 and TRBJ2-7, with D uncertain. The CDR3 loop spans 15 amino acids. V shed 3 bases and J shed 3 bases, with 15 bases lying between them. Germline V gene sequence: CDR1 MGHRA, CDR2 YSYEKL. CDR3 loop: CASSQVIITYYEQYF. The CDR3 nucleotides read TGCGCCAGCAGCCAGGTCATAATCACATACTACGAGCAGTACTTC.

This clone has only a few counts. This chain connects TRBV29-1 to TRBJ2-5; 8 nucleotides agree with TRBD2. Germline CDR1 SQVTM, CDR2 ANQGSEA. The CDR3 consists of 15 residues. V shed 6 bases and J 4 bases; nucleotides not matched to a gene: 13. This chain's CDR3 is CSVLPTGTRGETQYF. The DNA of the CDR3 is TGCAGCGTCCTCCCTACCGGGACTAGAGGAGAGACCCAGTACTTC.

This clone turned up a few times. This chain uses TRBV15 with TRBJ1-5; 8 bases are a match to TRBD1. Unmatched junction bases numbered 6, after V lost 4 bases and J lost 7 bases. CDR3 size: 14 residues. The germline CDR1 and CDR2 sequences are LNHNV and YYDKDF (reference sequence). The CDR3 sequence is CATSKTGGGQPQHF. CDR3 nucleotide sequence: TGTGCCACCAGCAAAACAGGGGGAGGACAGCCCCAGCATTTT. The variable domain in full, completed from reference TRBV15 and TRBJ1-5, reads DAMVIQNPRYQVTQFGKPVTLSCSQTLNHNVMYWYQQKSSQAPKLLFHYYDKDFNNEADTPDNFQSRRPNTSFCFLDIRSPGLGDTAMYLCATSKTGGGQPQHFGDGTRLSIL.

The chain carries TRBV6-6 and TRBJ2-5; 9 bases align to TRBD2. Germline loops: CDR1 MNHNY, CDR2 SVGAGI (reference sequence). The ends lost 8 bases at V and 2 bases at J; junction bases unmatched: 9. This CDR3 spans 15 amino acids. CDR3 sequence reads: CASRGLANIQETQYF. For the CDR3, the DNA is TGTGCCAGCCGAGGACTAGCGAACATACAAGAGACCCAGTACTTC.

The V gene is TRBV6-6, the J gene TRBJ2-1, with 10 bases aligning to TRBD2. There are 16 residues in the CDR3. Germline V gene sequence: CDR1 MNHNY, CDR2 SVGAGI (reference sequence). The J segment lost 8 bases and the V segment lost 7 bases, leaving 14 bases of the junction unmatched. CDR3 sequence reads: CASTRTSGRGIHEQFF. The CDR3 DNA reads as TGTGCCAGCACTAGGACTAGCGGAAGAGGGATACATGAGCAGTTCTTC.

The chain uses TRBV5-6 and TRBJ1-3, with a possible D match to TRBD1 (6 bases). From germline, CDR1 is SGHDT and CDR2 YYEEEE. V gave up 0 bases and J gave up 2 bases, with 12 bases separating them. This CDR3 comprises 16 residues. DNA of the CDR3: TGTGCCAGCAGCTTGGTTGGTGAGGGGGCTGGAAACACCATATATTTT. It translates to CASSLVGEGAGNTIYF.

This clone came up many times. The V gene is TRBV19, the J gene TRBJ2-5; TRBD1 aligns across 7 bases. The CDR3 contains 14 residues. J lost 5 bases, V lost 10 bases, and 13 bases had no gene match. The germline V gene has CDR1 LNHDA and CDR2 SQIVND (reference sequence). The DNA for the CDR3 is TGTGCCACATCCACAGGGGACCTTTGGGAGACCCAGTACTTC. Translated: CATSTGDLWETQYF.

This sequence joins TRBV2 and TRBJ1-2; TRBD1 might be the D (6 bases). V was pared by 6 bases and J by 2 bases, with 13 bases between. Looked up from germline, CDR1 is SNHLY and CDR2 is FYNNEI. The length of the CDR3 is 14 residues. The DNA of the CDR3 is TGTGCCAGCAGGGAACAGGGAATGAACTATGGCTACACCTTC. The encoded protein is CASREQGMNYGYTF.

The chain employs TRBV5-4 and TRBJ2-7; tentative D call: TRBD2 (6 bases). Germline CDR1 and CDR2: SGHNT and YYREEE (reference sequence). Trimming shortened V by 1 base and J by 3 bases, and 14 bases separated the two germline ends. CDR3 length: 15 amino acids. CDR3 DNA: TGTGCCAGCAGCTTGTTGGCCTTGGGGGGCTACGAGCAGTACTTC. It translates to CASSLLALGGYEQYF.

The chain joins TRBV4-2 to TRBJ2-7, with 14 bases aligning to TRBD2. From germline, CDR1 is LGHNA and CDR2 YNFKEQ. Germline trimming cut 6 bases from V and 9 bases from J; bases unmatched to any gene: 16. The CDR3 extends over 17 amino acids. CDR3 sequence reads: CASSPRGGLAGGLGQYF. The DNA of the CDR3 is TGTGCCAGCAGTCCAAGAGGCGGACTAGCGGGAGGATTAGGGCAGTACTTC.

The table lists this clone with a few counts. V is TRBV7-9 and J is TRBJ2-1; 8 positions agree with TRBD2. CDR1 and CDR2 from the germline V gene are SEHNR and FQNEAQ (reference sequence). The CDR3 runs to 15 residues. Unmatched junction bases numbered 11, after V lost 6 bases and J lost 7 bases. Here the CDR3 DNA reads TGTGCCAGCAGAACCGGACTAGCAGGAGGAAATGAGCAGTTCTTC. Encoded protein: CASRTGLAGGNEQFF.

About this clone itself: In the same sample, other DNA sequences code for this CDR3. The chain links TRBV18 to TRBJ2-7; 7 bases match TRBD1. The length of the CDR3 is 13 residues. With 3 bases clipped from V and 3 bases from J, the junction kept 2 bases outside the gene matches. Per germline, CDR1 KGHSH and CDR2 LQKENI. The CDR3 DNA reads TGTGCCAGCTCACCCCGGACAGGCTACGAGCAGTACTTC. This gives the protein CASSPRTGYEQYF.